The 21 T cell receptor beta chains listed next were all sequenced from one sample in a study of pediatric ulcerative colitis (dated by TCRdb to the late 2010s). Preparation of the library involved the immunoSEQ multiplex PCR assay. Held by TCRdb, this immuneACCESS table contains in-frame sequences only and omits some clones. Under half of the omission traces to an unresolved V gene where checked; the cause of the rest is unknown. The sample table holds over 35,000 clones, of which less than 85% were seen once. 20% to 25% of the sample lies in the top ten. Material: blood. Every receptor here comes from a girl aged 5 to 17 with moderate ulcerative colitis.

This chain links TRBV5-4 with TRBJ2-7; weak D call: TRBD2 (6 bases). From germline, CDR1 is SGHNT and CDR2 YYREEE (reference sequence). The V gene lost 0 bases and the J gene lost 0 bases, with 10 bases spanning the gap. The CDR3 runs 15 residues. In DNA form, the CDR3 reads TGTGCCAGCAGCTTGGTCGGGAGAACCTCCTACGAGCAGTACTTC. It is translated as CASSLVGRTSYEQYF.

The chain combines TRBV7-9 with TRBJ2-3; D remains ambiguous. CDR1 and CDR2 from the germline V gene are SEHNR and FQNEAQ (reference sequence). CDR3 size: 15 residues. The ends were cut back, 2 bases at V and 0 bases at J, with 9 bases in the middle. CDR3 sequence: CASSLIKPSTDTQYF. The DNA for the CDR3 is TGTGCCAGCAGCTTAATCAAACCTAGCACAGATACGCAGTATTTT. Combining the CDR3 with reference TRBV7-9 and TRBJ2-3 gives the whole variable domain DTGVSQNPRHKITKRGQNVTFRCDPISEHNRLYWYRQTLGQGPEFLTYFQNEAQLEKSRLLSDRFSAERPKGSFSTLEIQRTEQGDSAMYLCASSLIKPSTDTQYFGPGTRLTVL.

Regarding this clone: Different DNA sequences within this sample yield the same CDR3. V gene TRBV4-2 combines with J gene TRBJ2-3; TRBD1 aligns across 11 bases. Trimming took 0 bases from V and 3 from J; bases not matched to a gene: 2. This CDR3 contains 16 residues. Germline-derived CDR1 and CDR2 are LGHNA and YNFKEQ. DNA for the CDR3: TGTGCCAGCAGCCAAGATGGACAGGGGGCAACAGATACGCAGTATTTT. Translated: CASSQDGQGATDTQYF.

The rearrangement joins TRBV6-5 to TRBJ2-7, with a weak D call TRBD1 (6 bases). Trimming removed 2 bases from V and 0 bases from J, with 8 bases in between. The CDR3 is 14 residues long. Germline-derived CDR1 and CDR2 are MNHEY and SVGAGI. CDR3 DNA: TGTGCCAGCAGTTACGGGACAAACTCCTACGAGCAGTACTTC. Protein: CASSYGTNSYEQYF.

The chain uses TRBV6-5 and TRBJ2-1, with D maybe TRBD1 (5 bases). This CDR3 spans 10 amino acids. The V end lost 8 bases, the J end lost 10 bases, and 9 bases lay between the germline ends. CDR1 MNHEY and CDR2 SVGAGI come from the germline V gene. The CDR3 region is CASANREQFF. CDR3 DNA sequence: TGTGCCAGCGCGAACAGGGAGCAGTTCTTC.

The chain links TRBV9 to TRBJ2-7; D may be TRBD2 (6 bases). The germline CDR1 and CDR2 sequences are SGDLS and YYNGEE. The CDR3 runs 12 residues. Between the trimmed V and J ends, which lost 4 bases and 4 bases, there was a span of 9 bases. CDR3 protein: CASSPGGYEQYF. In DNA form, the CDR3 reads TGTGCCAGCAGCCCAGGAGGGTACGAGCAGTACTTC.

In DNA form, the CDR3 reads TGTGCCAGCTCACCGGTGGGACAGAACACTGAAGCTTTCTTT. Encoded protein: CASSPVGQNTEAFF. V and J are TRBV18 and TRBJ1-1; TRBD1 might be the D (6 bases). The CDR3 is 14 amino acids. Per the germline V gene, CDR1 is KGHSH and CDR2 is LQKENI. Trimming cost V 3 bases and J 1 base, with 9 bases left between them.

The chain employs TRBV4-3 and TRBJ2-3; 8 positions agree with TRBD2. The germline gives CDR1 LGHNA, CDR2 YSLEER. The CDR3 length is 16 residues. J lost 1 base, V lost 4 bases, and 7 bases had no gene match. DNA of the CDR3: TGCGCCAGCAGCCGAGTAACTAGCGGCGGCACAGATACGCAGTATTTT. Protein: CASSRVTSGGTDTQYF.

This rearrangement joins TRBV9 to TRBJ1-5; a weak D match, TRBD1 (5 bases). CDR1 is SGDLS and CDR2 is YYNGEE in the germline V gene. Deletions cut 3 bases from V and 4 bases from J, with 23 bases between. This CDR3 has 18 residues. The CDR3 spells CASSGGVEEHLGNQPQHF. CDR3 nucleotides: TGTGCCAGCAGCGGGGGGGTGGAAGAGCATTTGGGAAATCAGCCCCAGCATTTT.

The V gene is TRBV5-6, the J gene TRBJ1-2; 10 positions match TRBD1. Germline CDR1 reads SGHDT; CDR2 reads YYEEEE. The CDR3 has 14 residues. The V segment lost 1 base and the J segment 8 bases; nucleotides outside the gene matches: 5. CDR3 nucleotides: TGTGCCAGCAGCTTGTGGGACAGGGGAGGCGGCTACACCTTC. Translation: CASSLWDRGGGYTF. Complete variable domain (other parts from reference TRBV5-6 and TRBJ1-2): DAGVTQSPTHLIKTRGQQVTLRCSPKSGHDTVSWYQQALGQGPQFIFQYYEEEERQRGNFPDRFSGHQFPNYSSELNVNALLLGDSALYLCASSLWDRGGGYTFGSGTRLTVV.

The chain joins TRBV18 to TRBJ1-1; D not resolved. Germline CDR1 is KGHSH and CDR2 is LQKENI. Trimming removed 4 bases at V and 1 base at J, with 4 bases between. This CDR3 has 12 amino acids. This CDR3 is CASSRENTEAFF. CDR3 nucleotides: TGTGCCAGCTCACGAGAGAACACTGAAGCTTTCTTT.

The chain combines TRBV4-1 with TRBJ2-1; 7 bases line up with TRBD2. This CDR3 comprises 16 residues. V dropped 2 bases and J dropped 7; count of bases not matched to a gene: 11. The germline CDR1 and CDR2 sequences are MGHRA and YSYEKL. In nucleotides, the CDR3 is TGCGCCAGCAGCCAACCTTGGGAGCGGGAAGCAAATGAGCAGTTCTTC. This gives the protein CASSQPWEREANEQFF.

This clone has only one observation. The gene calls are TRBV5-1 and TRBJ1-1; D call uncertain. The CDR3 is 14 amino acids. Germline V gene lookup returns CDR1 SGHRS and CDR2 YFSETQ. The V end lost 2 bases, the J end lost 0 bases, and 8 bases lay between the germline ends. The CDR3 DNA follows: TGCGCCAGCAGCTTAATCAGGATGAACACTGAAGCTTTCTTT. It encodes CASSLIRMNTEAFF.

By share, this clone counts as large (0.1 to 1%). The same CDR3 can be traced to other DNA sequences in this sample. V and J are TRBV4-1 and TRBJ2-2; the D is unclear. Germline CDR1 MGHRA, CDR2 YSYEKL. CDR3 length equals 15 residues. Trimming took off 0 bases at V and 1 base at J, with 6 bases between the two ends. CDR3 coding DNA: TGCGCCAGCAGCCAAGAGGGCGAGAACACCGGGGAGCTGTTTTTT. The encoded protein is CASSQEGENTGELFF.

The chain employs TRBV19 and TRBJ2-7; 9 positions agree with TRBD2. The CDR3 sequence is 16 residues long. J was trimmed by 3 bases and V by 4 bases; bases with no gene match: 10. The germline gives CDR1 LNHDA, CDR2 SQIVND (reference sequence). This CDR3 is CASSTLSGRPFYEQYF. The CDR3 region has the DNA TGTGCCAGTAGTACCCTCAGCGGGAGGCCATTCTACGAGCAGTACTTC.

This clone was seen a handful of times. The chain couples TRBV6-1 to TRBJ1-1, with no clear D. V lost 2 bases and J 2 bases, leaving 9 bases between the germline ends. CDR1 MNHNS and CDR2 SASEGT come from the germline V gene. The CDR3 has 14 residues. The CDR3 DNA is TGTGCCAGCAGTGAATTTTACGGTAACACTGAAGCTTTCTTT. It specifies CASSEFYGNTEAFF.

The genes are TRBV7-6 and TRBJ2-5; D is ambiguous. This CDR3 comprises 15 residues. From germline, CDR1 is SGHVS and CDR2 FNYEAQ. Trimming left V 6 bases short and J 2 bases short, with 16 bases between. In nucleotides, the CDR3 is TGTGCCAGCAGACGGTGGTACGTTGGGCAAGAGACCCAGTACTTC. It translates to CASRRWYVGQETQYF.

This clone has just one count. The genes are TRBV7-9 and TRBJ2-1, with TRBD2 matching 11 bases. Trimming took 3 bases from V and 3 from J; bases not matched to a gene: 4. From germline, CDR1 is SEHNR and CDR2 FQNEAQ (reference sequence). The length of the CDR3 is 16 residues. The CDR3 is CASSFGLAGIYNEQFF. The CDR3 coding sequence is TGTGCCAGCAGCTTCGGACTAGCGGGTATCTACAATGAGCAGTTCTTC.

CDR3 region: CASSLRTGGYNEQFF. The CDR3 DNA is TGTGCCAGCAGCTTGAGAACAGGGGGGTACAATGAGCAGTTCTTC. The genes are TRBV5-6 and TRBJ2-1, with 8 bases lining up with TRBD1. The CDR3 loop spans 15 amino acids. CDR1 and CDR2 (germline): SGHDT, YYEEEE. With V trimmed by 1 base and J by 4 bases, 4 bases remained unmatched.

The chain carries TRBV7-2 and TRBJ1-4; no definite D call. Trimming cost V 4 bases and J 4 bases, with 10 bases left between them. The CDR3 is made up of 14 amino acids. Germline V gene data show CDR1 as SGHTA and CDR2 as FQGNSA. The CDR3 region has the DNA TGTGCCAGCAGCTCGGACGTACTTAATGAAAAACTGTTTTTT. Translation gives CASSSDVLNEKLFF. The full variable domain, completed using reference TRBV7-2 and TRBJ1-4, is GAGVSQSPSNKVTEKGKDVELRCDPISGHTALYWYRQSLGQGLEFLIYFQGNSAPDKSGLPSDRFSAERTGGSVSTLTIQRTQQEDSAVYLCASSSDVLNEKLFFGSGTQLSVL.

This chain links TRBV19 with TRBJ1-2, with D hard to call. This CDR3 is 13 amino acids long. The V end lost 6 bases, the J end lost 2 bases, and 10 bases lay between the germline ends. Germline-derived CDR1 and CDR2 are LNHDA and SQIVND (reference sequence). The CDR3 sequence: CASSSGVNYGYTF. The CDR3 coding sequence is TGTGCCAGTAGCTCCGGGGTAAACTATGGCTACACCTTC.